This TCR beta chain appears in the sequencing data of a study of blood T cell repertoires in COVID-19. Study-wide background: The analysed material was cDNA or gDNA that came from T cells, B-cell-depleted T cells, or PBMCs.

The CDR3 runs to 17 residues. Trimming removed 8 bases from V and 3 bases from J; junction bases left unmatched: 12. The germline V gene encodes CDR1 MDHEN and CDR2 SYDVKM. This clone was found once. Generated by immunoSEQ multiplex PCR, the TCRdb table keeps only in-frame clones and is missing some. The data show around 190,000 clones, 88% seen once. The clonotype was recovered from a human donor in a cohort sampled during active COVID-19. Material for sequencing was peripheral blood. The chain is built from TRBV28 and TRBJ2-7, with 14 bases that match TRBD2. CDR3 sequence: CASGNPGTSGRYYEQYF. The CDR3 nucleotides are TGTGCCAGCGGAAATCCAGGGACTAGCGGGAGATACTACGAGCAGTACTTC.